The entry below gives a single TCR beta chain sequence along with its context. The antigen is undetermined. The CDR3 totals 16 residues. The V gene's germline CDR1 is LGHNA and CDR2 YSLEER. Trimming took off 4 bases at V and 5 bases at J, with 17 bases between the two ends. Time point described: persistent/refractory GD, antithyroid drugs over 5 years with positive TRAb. RNA from PBMCs was the source of the TCR library. This specimen belongs to a study of regulatory T cells in long-lasting Graves disease. General study points: Whereas about 870 public clonotypes were shared by new patients, persistent patients shared more, at roughly 2,500. Persistent disease was characterized by preferential usage of TRBV28, TRBJ1-2 and TRBJ2-5. Accuracy could have been hurt by small sample size.

Arm-PCR of CDR3 regions with iRepertoire HTBI primers generated TCR beta libraries. In the original workflow: Identified segments across samples numbered roughly 60 TRBV and more than 12 TRBJ. TCRdb re-called the multiplex PCR reads through MiXCR, storing one row per CDR3 protein. The V and J calls and clone size come from TCRdb's table, not from the authors' own analysis. The sample includes under 500,000 distinct CDR3 sequences, more than 20% seen only once; the top ten take more than 20%. This chain connects TRBV4-3 to TRBJ1-4; perhaps TRBD1 as D (6 bases). The sequencing here drew on peripheral blood mononuclear cells (PBMCs), taken when the disease was refractory, from a patient treated with antithyroid drugs. The receptor was isolated from a female donor with Graves disease. CDR3 nucleotide sequence: TGCGCCAGCAGCCGGGGGTCCGGGACAAGAAATGAAAAACTGTTTTTT. Its translation is CASSRGSGTRNEKLFF.